This T cell receptor beta chain is from a study of cytomegalovirus exposure and HLA in healthy donors. Study-level findings and limits: Analyzed later, most CMV-associated TCR beta chains appeared HLA-restricted. Later analysis identified a missense DCLRE1C variant that was linked to TCR beta V- and J-gene trimming.

V lost 1 base and J lost 5; bases outside the gene matches: 8. Germline assignment: CDR1 LGHNA and CDR2 YNFKEQ. The CDR3 is 16 amino acids. With regard to this clone: The antigen remains undetermined.

Both 60 Vbeta primers and 13 Jbeta primers went into the PCR. The protocol was immunoSEQ multiplex PCR, while the TCRdb copy is restricted to in-frame clones and leaves out a portion. The sample records roughly 150,000 clones, roughly 66% being singletons. The gene calls are TRBV4-2 and TRBJ1-5; 7 positions agree with TRBD1. This receptor was obtained from a woman in her late teens or twenties in good health and CMV-seronegative. The sequenced sample consisted of PBMCs. The CDR3 DNA reads TGTGCCAGCAGCCAAGCCGACAGGGTGGGGGATCAGCCCCAGCATTTT. Protein: CASSQADRVGDQPQHF.